The present entry profiles one T cell receptor beta chain with its context. Antigen: not known. As the sequencing template, cDNA was produced by extracting RNA and reverse transcribing it. The protocol was immunoSEQ multiplex PCR, while the TCRdb copy is restricted to in-frame clones and leaves out a portion. The sample lists about 120,000 clones, 56% occurring once. This sample is drawn from a study of CD8+ T cells in alopecia areata. Findings and limits, study-wide: Scalp samples also yield sequences from resident alphabeta T cells of normal skin.

Trimming stripped 0 bases from V and 4 bases from J, with 18 bases between. The CDR3 length is 17 residues. Germline loops: CDR1 MGHRA, CDR2 YSYEKL. Described treatment: oral pan-JAK inhibitor, 5-10 mg twice daily. The investigators collected lesional scalp punch biopsies and peripheral blood from alopecia areata patients. This clonotype was obtained from a human donor with alopecia areata. The sample in question was CD4+ T cells sorted from blood, obtained at week 24, from a patient treated with tofacitinib. The chain uses TRBV4-1 and TRBJ1-2; perhaps TRBD1 as D (5 bases). The CDR3 loop is CASSQDERYRGGYGYTF. The CDR3 region has the DNA TGCGCCAGCAGCCAAGATGAAAGATATCGGGGGGGCTATGGCTACACCTTC.